The present T cell receptor (beta chain) was sequenced within a study of T cell repertoires in cytomegalovirus infection. Study in general: Recently identified HLA-C-restricted and well-studied HLA-B-restricted CMV epitopes were used. An indication of both CMV infection and matching HLA type came from public TCR beta signatures.

This clonotype was counted many times. Its antigen remains unknown. MiXCR, run by TCRdb on the reads, gives a single entry per CDR3 protein. The data show about 740,000 distinct CDR3 sequences, approximately 33% seen once. From germline, CDR1 is SGHTA and CDR2 FQGNSA. The CDR3 length is 18 residues. The J segment lost 0 bases and the V segment lost 2 bases, leaving 8 bases of the junction unmatched. The origin of this receptor is a human donor in good health (CMV status not recorded). Some clones in this sample may be carry-over from other donors' samples. The chain links TRBV7-2 to TRBJ2-7, with 12 bases aligning to TRBD2. The sample here was cultured PBMCs, taken from culture after CMV antigen stimulation. DNA for the CDR3: TGTGCCAGCAGCTTAAGGTCTAGCGGGAGGGAGAGCTCCTACGAGCAGTACTTC. This encodes CASSLRSSGRESSYEQYF.